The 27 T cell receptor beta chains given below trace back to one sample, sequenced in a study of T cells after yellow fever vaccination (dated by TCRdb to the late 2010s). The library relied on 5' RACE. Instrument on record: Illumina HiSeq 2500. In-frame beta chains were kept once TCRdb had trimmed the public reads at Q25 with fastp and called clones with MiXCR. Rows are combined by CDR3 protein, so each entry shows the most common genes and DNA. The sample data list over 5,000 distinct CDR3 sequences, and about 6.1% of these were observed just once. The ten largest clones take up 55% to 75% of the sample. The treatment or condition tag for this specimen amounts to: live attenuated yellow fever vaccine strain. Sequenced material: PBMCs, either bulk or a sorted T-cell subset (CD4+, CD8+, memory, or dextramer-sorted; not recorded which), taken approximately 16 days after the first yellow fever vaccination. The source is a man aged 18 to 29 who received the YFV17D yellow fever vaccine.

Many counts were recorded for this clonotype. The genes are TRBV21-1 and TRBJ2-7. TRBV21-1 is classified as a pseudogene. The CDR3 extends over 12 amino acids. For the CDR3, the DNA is TGTGCCAGCAGCGGTTCAGCCTACGAGCAGTACGTC. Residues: CASSGSAYEQYV.

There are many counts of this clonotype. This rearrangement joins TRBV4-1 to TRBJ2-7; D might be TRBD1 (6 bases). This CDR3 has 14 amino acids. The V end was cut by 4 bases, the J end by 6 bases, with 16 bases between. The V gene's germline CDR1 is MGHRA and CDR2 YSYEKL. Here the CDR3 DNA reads TGCGCCAGCAGCCTCAGGGACATCCAGGGCGAGCAGTACTTC. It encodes CASSLRDIQGEQYF.

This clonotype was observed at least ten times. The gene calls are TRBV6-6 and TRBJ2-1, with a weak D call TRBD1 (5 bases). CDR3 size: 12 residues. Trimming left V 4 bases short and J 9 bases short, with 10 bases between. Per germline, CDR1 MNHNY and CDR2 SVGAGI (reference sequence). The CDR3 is CASSSLGVEQFF. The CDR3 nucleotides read TGTGCCAGCAGTTCTTTAGGGGTTGAGCAGTTCTTC.

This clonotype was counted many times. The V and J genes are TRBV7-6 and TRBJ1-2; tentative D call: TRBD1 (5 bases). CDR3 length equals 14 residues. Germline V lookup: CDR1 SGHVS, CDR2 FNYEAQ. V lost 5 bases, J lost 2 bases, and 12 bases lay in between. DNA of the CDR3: TGTGCCAGCAGCCCAGGGCCAGGGAACTATGGCTACACCTTC. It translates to CASSPGPGNYGYTF.

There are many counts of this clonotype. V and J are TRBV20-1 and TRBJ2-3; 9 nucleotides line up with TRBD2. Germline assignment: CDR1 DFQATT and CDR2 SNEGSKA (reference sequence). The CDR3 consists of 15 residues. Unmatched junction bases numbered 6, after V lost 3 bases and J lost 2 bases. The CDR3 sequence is CSARDLAGPTDTQYF. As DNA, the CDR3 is TGCAGTGCTAGGGATCTAGCGGGGCCCACAGATACGCAGTATTTT.

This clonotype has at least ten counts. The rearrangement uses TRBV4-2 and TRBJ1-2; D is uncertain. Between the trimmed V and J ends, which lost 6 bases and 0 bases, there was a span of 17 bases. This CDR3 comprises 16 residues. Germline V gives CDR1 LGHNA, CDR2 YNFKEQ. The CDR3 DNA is TGTGCCAGCAGTCGAAACCCTTGGAAGGCTAACTATGGCTACACCTTC. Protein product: CASSRNPWKANYGYTF.

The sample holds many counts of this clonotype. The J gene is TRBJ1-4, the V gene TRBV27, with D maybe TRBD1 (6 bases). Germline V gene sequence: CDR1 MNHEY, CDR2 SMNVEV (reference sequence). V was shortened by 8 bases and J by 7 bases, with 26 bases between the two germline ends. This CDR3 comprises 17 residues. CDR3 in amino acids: CASQRGTERRWGEKLFF. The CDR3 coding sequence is TGTGCCAGCCAAAGGGGGACCGAACGAAGGTGGGGTGAAAAACTGTTTTTT.

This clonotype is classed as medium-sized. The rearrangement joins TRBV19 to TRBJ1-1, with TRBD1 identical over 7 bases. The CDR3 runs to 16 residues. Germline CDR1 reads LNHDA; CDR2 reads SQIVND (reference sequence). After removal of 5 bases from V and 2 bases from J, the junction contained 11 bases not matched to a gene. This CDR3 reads CASSFSGTALNTEAFF. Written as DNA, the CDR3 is TGTGCCAGTAGTTTTTCCGGGACAGCTCTTAACACTGAAGCTTTCTTT.

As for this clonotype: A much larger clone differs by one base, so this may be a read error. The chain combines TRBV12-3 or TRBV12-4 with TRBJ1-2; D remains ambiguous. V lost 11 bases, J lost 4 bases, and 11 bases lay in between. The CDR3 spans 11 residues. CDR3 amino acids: CAGQKSYGYTF. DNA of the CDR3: TGTGCCGGCCAAAAGTCCTATGGCTACACCTTC.

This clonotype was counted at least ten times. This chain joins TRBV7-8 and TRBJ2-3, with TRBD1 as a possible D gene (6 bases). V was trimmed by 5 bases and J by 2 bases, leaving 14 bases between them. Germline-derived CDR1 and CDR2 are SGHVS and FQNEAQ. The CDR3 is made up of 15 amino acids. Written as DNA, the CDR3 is TGTGCCAGCAGCCCGTACGACAGGTCCACAGATACGCAGTATTTT. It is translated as CASSPYDRSTDTQYF.

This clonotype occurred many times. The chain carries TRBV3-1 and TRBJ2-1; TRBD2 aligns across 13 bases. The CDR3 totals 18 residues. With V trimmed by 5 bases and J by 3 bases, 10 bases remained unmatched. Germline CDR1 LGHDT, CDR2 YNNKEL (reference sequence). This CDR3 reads CASSTRLAGGIIYNEQFF. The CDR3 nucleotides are TGTGCCAGCAGCACCCGACTAGCGGGGGGCATCATCTACAATGAGCAGTTCTTC.

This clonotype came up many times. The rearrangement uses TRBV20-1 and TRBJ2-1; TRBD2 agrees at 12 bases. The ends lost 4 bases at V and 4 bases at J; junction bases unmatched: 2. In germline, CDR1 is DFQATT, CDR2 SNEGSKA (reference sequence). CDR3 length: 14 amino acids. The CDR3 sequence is CSATTSGGYNEQFF. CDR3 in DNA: TGCAGTGCTACGACTAGCGGGGGTTACAATGAGCAGTTCTTC.

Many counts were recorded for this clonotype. The CDR3 here is CASSLLGLSGANVLTF. The CDR3 coding sequence is TGTGCCAGCAGCTTGCTGGGGCTCTCTGGGGCCAACGTCCTGACTTTC. V usage is TRBV7-2 and J usage is TRBJ2-6; D may be TRBD1 (5 bases). Germline-derived CDR1 and CDR2 are SGHTA and FQGNSA. Between the trimmed V and J ends, which lost 3 bases and 0 bases, there was a span of 9 bases. The length of the CDR3 is 16 residues.

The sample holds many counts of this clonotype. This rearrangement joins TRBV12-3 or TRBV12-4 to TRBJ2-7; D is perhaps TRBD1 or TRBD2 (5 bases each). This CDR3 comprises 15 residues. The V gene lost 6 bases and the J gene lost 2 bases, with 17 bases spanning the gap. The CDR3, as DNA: TGTGCCAGCAGCCACCACGTGGGGGTAACCTACGAGCAGTACTTC. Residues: CASSHHVGVTYEQYF.

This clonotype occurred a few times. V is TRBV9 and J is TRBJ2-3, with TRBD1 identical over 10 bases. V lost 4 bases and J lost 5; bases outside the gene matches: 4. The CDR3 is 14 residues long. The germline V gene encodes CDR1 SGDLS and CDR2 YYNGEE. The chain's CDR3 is CASSQTGGQDTQYF. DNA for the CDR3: TGTGCCAGCAGCCAGACAGGGGGCCAAGATACGCAGTATTTT.

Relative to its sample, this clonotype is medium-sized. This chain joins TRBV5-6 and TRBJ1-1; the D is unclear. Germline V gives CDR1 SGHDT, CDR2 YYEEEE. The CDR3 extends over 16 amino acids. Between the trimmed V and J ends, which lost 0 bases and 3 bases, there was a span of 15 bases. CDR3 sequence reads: CASSLAPGRWHTEAFF. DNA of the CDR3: TGTGCCAGCAGCTTGGCCCCTGGCAGGTGGCACACTGAAGCTTTCTTT.

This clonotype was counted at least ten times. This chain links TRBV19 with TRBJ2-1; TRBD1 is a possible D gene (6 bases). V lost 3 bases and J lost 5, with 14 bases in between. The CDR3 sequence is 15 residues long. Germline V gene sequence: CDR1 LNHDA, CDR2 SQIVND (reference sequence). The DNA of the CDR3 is TGTGCCAGTAGTATTGTCTCAGGGGCAAACAATGAGCAGTTCTTC. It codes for CASSIVSGANNEQFF.

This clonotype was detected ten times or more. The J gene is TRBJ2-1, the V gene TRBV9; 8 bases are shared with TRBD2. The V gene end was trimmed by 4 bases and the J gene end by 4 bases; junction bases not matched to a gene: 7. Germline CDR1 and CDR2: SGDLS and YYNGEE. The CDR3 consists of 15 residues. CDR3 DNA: TGTGCCAGCAGCACCGGGGGGGTGCCGTACAATGAGCAGTTCTTC. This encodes CASSTGGVPYNEQFF. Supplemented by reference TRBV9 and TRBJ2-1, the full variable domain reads DSGVTQTPKHLITATGQRVTLRCSPRSGDLSVYWYQQSLDQGLQFLIQYYNGEERAKGNILERFSAQQFPDLHSELNLSSLELGDSALYFCASSTGGVPYNEQFFGPGTRLTVL.

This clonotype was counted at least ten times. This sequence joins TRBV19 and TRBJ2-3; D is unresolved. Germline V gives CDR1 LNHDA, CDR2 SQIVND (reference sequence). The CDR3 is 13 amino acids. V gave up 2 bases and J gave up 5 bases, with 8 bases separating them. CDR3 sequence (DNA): TGTGCCAGTAGTATAAGGCCGCTAGATACGCAGTATTTT. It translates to CASSIRPLDTQYF.

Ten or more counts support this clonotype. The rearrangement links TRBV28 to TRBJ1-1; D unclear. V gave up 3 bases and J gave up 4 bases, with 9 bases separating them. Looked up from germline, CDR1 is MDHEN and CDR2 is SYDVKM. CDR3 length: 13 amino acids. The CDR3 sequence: CASSFRVVTEAFF. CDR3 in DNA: TGTGCCAGCAGTTTCCGAGTGGTCACTGAAGCTTTCTTT.

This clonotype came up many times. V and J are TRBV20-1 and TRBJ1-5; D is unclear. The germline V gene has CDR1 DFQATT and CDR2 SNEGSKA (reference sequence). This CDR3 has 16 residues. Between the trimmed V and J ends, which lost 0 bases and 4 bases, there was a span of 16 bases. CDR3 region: CSARDLGIIANQPQHF. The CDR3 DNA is TGCAGTGCTAGAGATCTTGGGATAATCGCGAATCAGCCCCAGCATTTT.

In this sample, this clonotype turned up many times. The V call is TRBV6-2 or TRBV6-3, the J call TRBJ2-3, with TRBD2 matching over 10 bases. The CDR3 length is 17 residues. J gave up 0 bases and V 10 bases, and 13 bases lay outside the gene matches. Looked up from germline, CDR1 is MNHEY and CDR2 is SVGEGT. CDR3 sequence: CATSRASGGLSTDTQYF. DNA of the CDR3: TGTGCCACCTCACGGGCTAGCGGGGGACTGAGCACAGATACGCAGTATTTT.

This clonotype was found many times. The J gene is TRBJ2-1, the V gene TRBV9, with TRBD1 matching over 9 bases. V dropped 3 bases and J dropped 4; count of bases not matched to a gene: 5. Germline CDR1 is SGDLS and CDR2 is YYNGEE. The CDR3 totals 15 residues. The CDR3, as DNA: TGTGCCAGCAGCGCAACAGGGGGCCTATACAATGAGCAGTTCTTC. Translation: CASSATGGLYNEQFF.

DNA for the CDR3: TGCGCCAGCAGCCCCCAGAGGCCTGGCCCCTACAATGAGCAGTTCTTC. It codes for CASSPQRPGPYNEQFF. The V gene is TRBV5-1, the J gene TRBJ2-1; D not resolved. In germline, CDR1 is SGHRS, CDR2 YFSETQ. The V gene lost 4 bases and the J gene lost 2 bases, with 16 bases spanning the gap. The CDR3 is 16 amino acids.

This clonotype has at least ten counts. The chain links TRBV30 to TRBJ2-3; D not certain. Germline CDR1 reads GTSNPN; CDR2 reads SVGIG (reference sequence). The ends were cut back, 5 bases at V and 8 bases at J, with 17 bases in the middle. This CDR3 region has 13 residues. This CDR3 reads CAWGMTLPGTQYF. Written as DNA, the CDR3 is TGTGCCTGGGGGATGACTCTCCCCGGTACGCAGTATTTT.

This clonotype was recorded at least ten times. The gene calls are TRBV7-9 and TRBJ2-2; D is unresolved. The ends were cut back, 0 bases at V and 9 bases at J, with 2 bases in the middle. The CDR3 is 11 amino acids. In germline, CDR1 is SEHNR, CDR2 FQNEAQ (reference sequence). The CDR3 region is CASSLARELFF. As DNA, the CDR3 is TGTGCCAGCAGCTTAGCCCGGGAGCTGTTTTTT.

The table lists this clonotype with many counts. This CDR3 reads CAWSVSAGFLYEQYF. DNA of the CDR3: TGTGCCTGGAGTGTTTCGGCGGGGTTCCTCTACGAGCAGTACTTC. The chain uses TRBV30 and TRBJ2-7; possibly TRBD2 for D (6 bases). CDR1 and CDR2 (germline): GTSNPN, SVGIG (reference sequence). V shed 0 bases and J shed 3 bases, with 15 bases lying between them. The length of the CDR3 is 15 residues.